This T cell receptor beta chain emerged from a study of CD8 T cells in ankylosing spondylitis. Using quantitative 5'-RACE with molecular barcodes, the authors made TCR beta libraries. TCRdb independently ran MiXCR on the 5' RACE reads; one entry per CDR3 protein. The sample carries just over 300,000 distinct CDR3 sequences, more than 20% recorded once. Trimming removed 4 bases from V and 10 bases from J, with 14 bases in between. The CDR3 runs 13 residues. Germline values: CDR1 SGHTA, CDR2 FQGNSA. This clonotype was obtained from a female donor with ankylosing spondylitis or in good health (not recorded which). The chain joins TRBV7-2 to TRBJ2-1; D call uncertain. The sequenced sample was blood, either unsorted or a sorted T cell fraction (not recorded which). Written as DNA, the CDR3 is TGTGCCAGCAGCTCTGAAAATCCCCGGGAGCAGTTCTTC. It codes for CASSSENPREQFF.